One sample yielded the 19 T cell receptor beta chains listed below, sequenced in a study of shared clonotypes between healthy human individuals. Using immunoSEQ multiplex PCR, the repertoire was profiled, and TCRdb retains in-frame clones only, with some absent. The table includes about 1.5 million clones, about 98% detected once. Sequencing was done on a sample of naive CD4+ T cells sorted from blood. The subset denotes: CD45RA+ positively selected. The receptors derive from a man aged 25-45 years in good health.

This chain uses TRBV7-9 with TRBJ2-7; 9 nucleotides match TRBD1. The CDR3 totals 14 residues. V gave up 5 bases and J gave up 6 bases; unmatched junction bases: 8. Germline V gene lookup returns CDR1 SEHNR and CDR2 FQNEAQ (reference sequence). The CDR3 region is CASSRTGGVGEQYF. The CDR3 DNA reads as TGTGCCAGCAGCCGTACAGGGGGCGTAGGCGAGCAGTACTTC.

This chain links TRBV7-8 with TRBJ2-7; the match to TRBD2 covers 8 bases. The CDR3 has 15 amino acids. Germline CDR1 is SGHVS and CDR2 is FQNEAQ. Unmatched junction bases numbered 10, after V lost 3 bases and J lost 6 bases. The CDR3 here is CASSFPLSGVGEQYF. Written as DNA, the CDR3 is TGTGCCAGCAGCTTCCCTCTTAGCGGGGTGGGCGAGCAGTACTTC.

This chain connects TRBV5-1 to TRBJ2-7, with unresolved D. CDR1 is SGHRS and CDR2 is YFSETQ in the germline V gene. V was clipped by 2 bases and J by 4 bases, with 10 bases between them. This CDR3 is built from 13 residues. The CDR3: CASSFNPGYEQYF. The CDR3 DNA reads as TGCGCCAGCAGCTTCAACCCCGGTTACGAGCAGTACTTC.

This clone was observed a single time. The sample has other DNA sequences that encode this CDR3 too. The rearrangement links TRBV6-5 to TRBJ2-7; D ambiguous. Germline-derived CDR1 and CDR2 are MNHEY and SVGAGI. The CDR3 loop spans 11 amino acids. The V and J ends lost 8 bases and 4 bases respectively, with 9 bases between them. CDR3 in amino acids: CASGRAYEQYF. CDR3 in DNA: TGTGCCAGCGGCCGGGCGTACGAGCAGTACTTC.

This rearrangement joins TRBV7-9 to TRBJ1-1, with D maybe TRBD1 (5 bases). V was pared by 7 bases and J by 1 base, with 16 bases between. CDR3 length: 15 residues. Germline V lookup: CDR1 SEHNR, CDR2 FQNEAQ (reference sequence). CDR3: CASTPAGGENTEAFF. The CDR3 nucleotides read TGTGCCAGCACGCCGGCGGGGGGAGAGAACACTGAAGCTTTCTTT.

This rearrangement joins TRBV6-1 to TRBJ2-3, with TRBD2 matching 10 bases. This CDR3 is built from 18 residues. Germline loops: CDR1 MNHNS, CDR2 SASEGT. The junction had 9 bases not matched to a gene; V was cut back by 1 base and J by 2 bases. CDR3 residues: CASSEVVAGGTHTDTQYF. Here the CDR3 DNA reads TGTGCCAGCAGTGAAGTGGTAGCGGGGGGTACTCACACAGATACGCAGTATTTT.

This chain links TRBV10-2 with TRBJ2-7; D call uncertain. Germline CDR1 is WSHSY and CDR2 is SAAADI. V lost 3 bases and J lost 2, with 2 bases in between. The length of the CDR3 is 11 residues. CDR3 protein: CASSDPYEQYF. CDR3 nucleotide sequence: TGCGCCAGCAGTGATCCCTACGAGCAGTACTTC.

Concerning this clone: Other DNA sequences in the sample encode the same CDR3. In DNA, the CDR3 is TGTGCCATCAGTGAGGGAAGGTCCAATGAGCAGTTCTTC. Translating gives CAISEGRSNEQFF. The J gene is TRBJ2-1, the V gene TRBV10-3; D is uncertain. The ends were cut back, 2 bases at V and 6 bases at J, with 8 bases in the middle. Germline CDR1 ENHRY, CDR2 SYGVKD. The CDR3 spans 13 residues.

The chain joins TRBV18 to TRBJ2-3; no definite D call. The CDR3 is 15 amino acids. The germline V gene encodes CDR1 KGHSH and CDR2 LQKENI. Deletions cut 2 bases from V and 3 bases from J, with 12 bases between. This CDR3 reads CASSPIPMQTDTQYF. In DNA, the CDR3 is TGTGCCAGCTCACCAATCCCCATGCAGACAGATACGCAGTATTTT.

The V gene is TRBV15, the J gene TRBJ2-4; D gene unclear. This CDR3 is 16 amino acids long. V lost 5 bases and J lost 0, with 14 bases in between. The germline gives CDR1 LNHNV, CDR2 YYDKDF (reference sequence). The CDR3 coding sequence is TGTGCCACCAGCCGCTACGCACAGCTAGCCAAAAACATTCAGTACTTC. Its protein is CATSRYAQLAKNIQYF.

V gene TRBV9 combines with J gene TRBJ1-3; tentatively, D is TRBD1 (5 bases). In germline, CDR1 is SGDLS, CDR2 YYNGEE. This CDR3 spans 15 amino acids. The V end lost 1 base, the J end lost 0 bases, and 8 bases lay between the germline ends. In DNA form, the CDR3 reads TGTGCCAGCAGCGTATTGGGGGGCTCTGGAAACACCATATATTTT. Protein: CASSVLGGSGNTIYF.

This rearrangement joins TRBV29-1 to TRBJ2-7, with D perhaps TRBD1 (6 bases). CDR3 length equals 15 residues. The V end was cut by 5 bases, the J end by 4 bases, with 21 bases between. Germline CDR1 reads SQVTM; CDR2 reads ANQGSEA. CDR3: CSVNVLAGVMYEQYF. The CDR3 nucleotides read TGCAGCGTTAATGTCCTGGCAGGGGTGATGTACGAGCAGTACTTC.

This clone has only one observation. CDR3 nucleotides: TGTGCCTGGAGTGTATTAATCAGTTCTGAGCAGTTCTTC. Amino acids: CAWSVLISSEQFF. This chain joins TRBV30 and TRBJ2-1; D gene uncertain. Germline CDR1 reads GTSNPN; CDR2 reads SVGIG (reference sequence). V dropped 0 bases and J dropped 9 bases, with 12 bases sitting between them. The CDR3 extends over 13 amino acids.

The chain is built from TRBV5-6 and TRBJ2-1, with TRBD2 identical over 13 bases. In germline, CDR1 is SGHDT, CDR2 YYEEEE. The CDR3 is made up of 14 amino acids. The junction had 0 bases not matched to a gene; V was cut back by 3 bases and J by 6 bases. CDR3 bases: TGTGCCAGCAGCTGGACTAGCGGGAGCAATGAGCAGTTCTTC. This translates into CASSWTSGSNEQFF.

The rearrangement joins TRBV11-2 to TRBJ2-7, with unresolved D. Trimming left V 2 bases short and J 4 bases short, with 12 bases between. CDR1 is SGHAT and CDR2 is FQNNGV in the germline V gene. The CDR3 sequence is 14 residues long. The chain's CDR3 is CASSLTQDLYEQYF. The CDR3 bases are TGTGCCAGCAGCTTAACGCAGGACCTTTACGAGCAGTACTTC.

This clone was counted once. Distinct nucleotide sequences in the sample also encode this CDR3. The chain is built from TRBV19 and TRBJ2-3; either TRBD1 or TRBD2 may supply D (5 bases each). In germline, CDR1 is LNHDA, CDR2 SQIVND (reference sequence). The CDR3 consists of 13 residues. Trimming shortened V by 4 bases and J by 4 bases, and 9 bases separated the two germline ends. The CDR3 here is CASSNRGADTQYF. The CDR3 nucleotides are TGTGCCAGTAGTAATAGAGGGGCAGATACGCAGTATTTT.

The chain recombines TRBV5-6 with TRBJ2-4; D might be TRBD2 (6 bases). The V and J ends lost 4 bases and 8 bases respectively, with 13 bases between them. There are 13 residues in the CDR3. The germline CDR1 and CDR2 sequences are SGHDT and YYEEEE. DNA of the CDR3: TGTGCCAGCAGCCGCGCGGGATGGGACATTCAGTACTTC. As protein: CASSRAGWDIQYF.

V is TRBV7-9 and J is TRBJ2-1; 12 bases are a match to TRBD2. The length of the CDR3 is 17 residues. Trimming at V came to 6 bases and at J to 4 bases, leaving 10 bases not matched to a gene. Germline V CDR1 and CDR2: SEHNR, FQNEAQ (reference sequence). This CDR3 reads CASSGASGRDTYNEQFF. In DNA form, the CDR3 reads TGTGCCAGCAGTGGGGCTAGCGGGAGGGATACGTACAATGAGCAGTTCTTC.

This clone showed up just once. The rearrangement links TRBV7-6 to TRBJ1-4; D is uncertain. Germline lookup yields CDR1 SGHVS and CDR2 FNYEAQ. Trimming took off 1 base at V and 10 bases at J, with 16 bases between the two ends. This CDR3 has 15 residues. CDR3: CASSLGPGQDLKLFF. CDR3 DNA: TGTGCCAGCAGCTTAGGACCCGGGCAGGACCTAAAACTGTTTTTT. The entire variable domain, with the rest obtained from reference TRBV7-6 and TRBJ1-4, is as follows: GAGVSQSPRYKVTKRGQDVALRCDPISGHVSLYWYRQALGQGPEFLTYFNYEAQQDKSGLPNDRFSAERPEGSISTLTIQRTEQRDSAMYRCASSLGPGQDLKLFFGSGTQLSVL.